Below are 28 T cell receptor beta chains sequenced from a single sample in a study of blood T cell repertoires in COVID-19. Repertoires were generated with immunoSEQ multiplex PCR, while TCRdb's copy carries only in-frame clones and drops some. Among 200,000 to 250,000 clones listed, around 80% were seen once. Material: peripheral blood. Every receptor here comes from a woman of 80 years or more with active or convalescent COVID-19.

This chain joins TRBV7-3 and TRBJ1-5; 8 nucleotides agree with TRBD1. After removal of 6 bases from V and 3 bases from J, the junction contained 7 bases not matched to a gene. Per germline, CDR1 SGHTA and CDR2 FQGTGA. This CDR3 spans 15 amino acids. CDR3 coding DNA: TGTGCCAGCAGGCCGGACAGGGTCTCCAATCAGCCCCAGCATTTT. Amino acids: CASRPDRVSNQPQHF.

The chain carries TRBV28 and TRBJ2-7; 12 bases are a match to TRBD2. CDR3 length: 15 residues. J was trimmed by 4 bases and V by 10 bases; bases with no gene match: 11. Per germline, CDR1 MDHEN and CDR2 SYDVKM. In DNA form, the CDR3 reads TGTGCCACCAATAGCGCCCTAGCGGGGGGGTACGAGCAGTACTTC. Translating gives CATNSALAGGYEQYF.

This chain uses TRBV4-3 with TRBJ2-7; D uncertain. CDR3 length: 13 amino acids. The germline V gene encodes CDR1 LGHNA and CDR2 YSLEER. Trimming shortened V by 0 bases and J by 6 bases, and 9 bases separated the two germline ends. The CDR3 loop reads CASSQEVTGEQYF. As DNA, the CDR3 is TGCGCCAGCAGCCAAGAGGTGACTGGCGAGCAGTACTTC.

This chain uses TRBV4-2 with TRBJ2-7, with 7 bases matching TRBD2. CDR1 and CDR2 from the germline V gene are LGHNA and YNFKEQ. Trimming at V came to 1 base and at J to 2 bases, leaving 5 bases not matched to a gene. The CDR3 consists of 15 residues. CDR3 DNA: TGTGCCAGCAGCCAAGTCGGTGGGAGGGCCTACGAGCAGTACTTC. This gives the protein CASSQVGGRAYEQYF.

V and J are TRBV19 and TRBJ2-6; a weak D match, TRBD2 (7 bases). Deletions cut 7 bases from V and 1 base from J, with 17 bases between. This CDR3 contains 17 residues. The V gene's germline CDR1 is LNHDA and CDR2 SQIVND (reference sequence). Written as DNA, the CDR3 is TGTGCCAGTATGCGGGGGCCCCCTCGGTCTGGGGCCAACGTCCTGACTTTC. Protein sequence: CASMRGPPRSGANVLTF.

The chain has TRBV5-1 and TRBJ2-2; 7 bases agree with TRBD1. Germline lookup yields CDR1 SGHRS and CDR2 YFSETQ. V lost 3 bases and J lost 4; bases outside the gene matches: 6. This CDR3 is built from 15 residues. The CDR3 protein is CASSSQGISTGELFF. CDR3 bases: TGCGCCAGCAGCTCACAGGGGATTAGCACCGGGGAGCTGTTTTTT.

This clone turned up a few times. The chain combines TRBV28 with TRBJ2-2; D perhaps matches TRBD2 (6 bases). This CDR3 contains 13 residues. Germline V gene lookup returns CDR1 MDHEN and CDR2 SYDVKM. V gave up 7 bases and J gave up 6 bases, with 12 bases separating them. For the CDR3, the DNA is TGTGCCAGCACCCCTGGCGGGGCCGGGGAGCTGTTTTTT. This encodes CASTPGGAGELFF.

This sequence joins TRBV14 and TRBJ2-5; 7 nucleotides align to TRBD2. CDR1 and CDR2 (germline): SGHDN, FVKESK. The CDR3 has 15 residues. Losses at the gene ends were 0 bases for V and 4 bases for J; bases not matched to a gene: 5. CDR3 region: CASSQDLGRAETQYF. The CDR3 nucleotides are TGTGCCAGCAGCCAAGATCTGGGGAGGGCAGAGACCCAGTACTTC.

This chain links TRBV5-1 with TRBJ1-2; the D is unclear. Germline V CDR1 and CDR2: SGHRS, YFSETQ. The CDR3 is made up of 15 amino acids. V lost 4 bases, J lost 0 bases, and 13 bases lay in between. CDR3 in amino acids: CASSPILKPNYGYTF. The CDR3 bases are TGCGCCAGCAGCCCAATACTAAAGCCTAACTATGGCTACACCTTC.

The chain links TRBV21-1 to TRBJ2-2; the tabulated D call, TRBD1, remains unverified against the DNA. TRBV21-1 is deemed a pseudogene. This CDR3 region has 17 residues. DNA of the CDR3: TGTGCCAGCAGCAAAAGTCCGACAGGGGGCGATTCCGGGGAGCTGTTTTTT. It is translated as CASSKSPTGGDSGELFF.

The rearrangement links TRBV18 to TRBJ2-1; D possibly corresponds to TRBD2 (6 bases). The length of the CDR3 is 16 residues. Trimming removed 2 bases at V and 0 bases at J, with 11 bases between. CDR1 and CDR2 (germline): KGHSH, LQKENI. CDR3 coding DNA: TGTGCCAGCTCACCAGTTGCGGGAAGCTCCTACAATGAGCAGTTCTTC. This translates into CASSPVAGSSYNEQFF.

CDR3 amino acids: CASSVLTGGFAEAFF. Here the CDR3 DNA reads TGTGCCAGCTCAGTTTTGACAGGGGGCTTCGCTGAAGCTTTCTTT. The chain is built from TRBV18 and TRBJ1-1; 10 bases are shared with TRBD1. Germline CDR1 reads KGHSH; CDR2 reads LQKENI. Unmatched junction bases numbered 9, after V lost 5 bases and J lost 6 bases. The CDR3 runs 15 residues.

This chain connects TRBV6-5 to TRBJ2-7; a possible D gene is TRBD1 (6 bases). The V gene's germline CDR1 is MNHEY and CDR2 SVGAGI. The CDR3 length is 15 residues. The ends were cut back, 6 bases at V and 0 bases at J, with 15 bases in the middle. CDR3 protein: CASRMGAYSSYEQYF. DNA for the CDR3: TGTGCCAGCAGAATGGGGGCTTACAGCTCCTACGAGCAGTACTTC.

The CDR3 coding sequence is TGCGCCAGCAGCCGAGCCAATAGCGGGGGGGCAGATACGCAGTATTTT. Translating it yields CASSRANSGGADTQYF. The chain combines TRBV5-1 with TRBJ2-3, with 11 bases fitting TRBD2. Germline lookup yields CDR1 SGHRS and CDR2 YFSETQ. V lost 4 bases to trimming and J lost 4 bases; unmatched junction nucleotides: 8. The CDR3 totals 16 residues.

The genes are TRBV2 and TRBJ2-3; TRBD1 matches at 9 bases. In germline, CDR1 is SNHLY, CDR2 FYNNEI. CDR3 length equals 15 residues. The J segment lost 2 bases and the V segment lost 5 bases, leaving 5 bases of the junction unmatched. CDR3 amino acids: CASSITGGPTDTQYF. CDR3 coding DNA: TGTGCCAGCAGTATAACAGGGGGCCCCACAGATACGCAGTATTTT.

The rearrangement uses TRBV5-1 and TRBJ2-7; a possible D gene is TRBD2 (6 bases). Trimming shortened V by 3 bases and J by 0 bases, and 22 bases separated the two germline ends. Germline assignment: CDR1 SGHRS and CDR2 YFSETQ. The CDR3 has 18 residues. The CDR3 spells CASSWGDDPVMGSYEQYF. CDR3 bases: TGCGCCAGCAGCTGGGGGGATGATCCCGTCATGGGCTCCTACGAGCAGTACTTC.

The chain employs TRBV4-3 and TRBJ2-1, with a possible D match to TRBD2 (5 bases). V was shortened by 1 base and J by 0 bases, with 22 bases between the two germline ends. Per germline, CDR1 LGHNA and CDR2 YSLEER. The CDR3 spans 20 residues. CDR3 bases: TGCGCCAGCAGCCAAGGGTACAGAGGGATGGGTGCGAGCTCCTACAATGAGCAGTTCTTC. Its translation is CASSQGYRGMGASSYNEQFF.

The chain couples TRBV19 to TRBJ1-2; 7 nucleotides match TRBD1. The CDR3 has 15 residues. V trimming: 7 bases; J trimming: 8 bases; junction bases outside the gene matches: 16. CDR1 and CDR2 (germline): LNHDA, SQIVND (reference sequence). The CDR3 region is CASTITDYRGEGYTF. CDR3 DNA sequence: TGTGCCAGTACCATTACAGATTACAGGGGCGAAGGCTACACCTTC.

The CDR3 is CASRGGLAGGSSYNEQFF. The CDR3 nucleotides read TGTGCCAGCAGGGGAGGACTAGCGGGAGGAAGCTCCTACAATGAGCAGTTCTTC. The rearrangement joins TRBV27 to TRBJ2-1; 14 bases align to TRBD2. J lost 0 bases, V lost 6 bases, and 7 bases had no gene match. This CDR3 has 18 residues. Per germline, CDR1 MNHEY and CDR2 SMNVEV (reference sequence).

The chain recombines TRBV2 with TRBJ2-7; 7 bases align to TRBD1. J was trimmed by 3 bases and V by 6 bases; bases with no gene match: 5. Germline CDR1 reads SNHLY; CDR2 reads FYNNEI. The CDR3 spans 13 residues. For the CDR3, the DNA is TGTGCCAGCAGGCAGGACAGGAACTACGAGCAGTACTTC. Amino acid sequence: CASRQDRNYEQYF.

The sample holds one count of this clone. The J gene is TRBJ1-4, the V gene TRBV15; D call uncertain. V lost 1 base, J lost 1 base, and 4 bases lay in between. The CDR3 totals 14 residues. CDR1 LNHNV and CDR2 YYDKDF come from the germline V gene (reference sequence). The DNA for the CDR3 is TGTGCCACCAGCAGAGCCAGAACTAATGAAAAACTGTTTTTT. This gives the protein CATSRARTNEKLFF.

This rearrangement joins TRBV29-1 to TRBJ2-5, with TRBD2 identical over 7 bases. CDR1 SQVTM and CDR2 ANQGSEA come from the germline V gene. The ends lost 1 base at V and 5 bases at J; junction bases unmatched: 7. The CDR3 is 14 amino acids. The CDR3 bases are TGCAGCGTTGAAGGTGTCAAGGGAGGGGAGACCCAGTACTTC. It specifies CSVEGVKGGETQYF. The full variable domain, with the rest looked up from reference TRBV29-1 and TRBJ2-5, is SAVISQKPSRDICQRGTSLTIQCQVDSQVTMMFWYRQQPGQSLTLIATANQGSEATYESGFVIDKFPISRPNLTFSTLTVSNMSPEDSSIYLCSVEGVKGGETQYFGPGTRLLVL.

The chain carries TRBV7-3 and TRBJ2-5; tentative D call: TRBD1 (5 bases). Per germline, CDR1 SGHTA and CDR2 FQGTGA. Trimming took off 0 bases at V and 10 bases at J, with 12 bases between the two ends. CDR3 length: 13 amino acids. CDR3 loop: CASSLTPDGHQYF. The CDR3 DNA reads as TGTGCCAGCAGCTTAACTCCAGACGGACACCAGTACTTC.

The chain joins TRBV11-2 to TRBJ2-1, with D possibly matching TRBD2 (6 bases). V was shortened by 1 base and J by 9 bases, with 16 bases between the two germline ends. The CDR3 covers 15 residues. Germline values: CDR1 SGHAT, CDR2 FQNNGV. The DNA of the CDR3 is TGTGCCAGCAGCTTAGGGTCGCGGAGGGCGGGTGAGCAGTTCTTC. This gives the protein CASSLGSRRAGEQFF.

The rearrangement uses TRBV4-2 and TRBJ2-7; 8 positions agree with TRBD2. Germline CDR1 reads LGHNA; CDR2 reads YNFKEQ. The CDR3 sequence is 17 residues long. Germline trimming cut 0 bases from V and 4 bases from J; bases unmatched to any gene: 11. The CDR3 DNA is TGTGCCAGCAGCCAAGACCCCACCGGGACTAGTTTGTACGAGCAGTACTTC. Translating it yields CASSQDPTGTSLYEQYF.

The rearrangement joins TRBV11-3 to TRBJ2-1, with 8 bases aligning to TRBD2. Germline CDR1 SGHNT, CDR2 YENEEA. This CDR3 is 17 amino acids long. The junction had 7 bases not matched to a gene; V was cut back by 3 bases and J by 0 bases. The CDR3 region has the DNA TGTGCCAGCAGCTTGCAACTAGCGGCGAGCTCCTACAATGAGCAGTTCTTC. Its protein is CASSLQLAASSYNEQFF.

CDR3 residues: CASRVQGTSGVGYEQYF. The CDR3, as DNA: TGTGCCAGTAGAGTCCAAGGGACTAGCGGTGTCGGTTACGAGCAGTACTTC. The chain links TRBV19 to TRBJ2-7; 11 positions match TRBD2. Per germline, CDR1 LNHDA and CDR2 SQIVND (reference sequence). Trimming removed 6 bases from V and 4 bases from J; junction bases left unmatched: 14. This CDR3 contains 17 residues.

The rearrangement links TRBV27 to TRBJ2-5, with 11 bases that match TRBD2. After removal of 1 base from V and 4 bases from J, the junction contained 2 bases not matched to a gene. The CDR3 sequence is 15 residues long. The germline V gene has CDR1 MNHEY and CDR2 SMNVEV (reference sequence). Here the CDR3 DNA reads TGTGCCAGCAGTTTATTAGCGGGAGGGCTAGAGACCCAGTACTTC. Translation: CASSLLAGGLETQYF.